The rows below give T cell receptor beta chains drawn from one sample of a study of naive and memory T cell subsets. In TCRdb, the UMI-ligation and nested PCR reads were re-called with MiXCR into one record per CDR3 protein. The repertoire includes some 83,000 distinct CDR3 sequences, 10% to 15% of them detected once, and 0.9% to 0.95% sits in the top ten. Material for sequencing was central memory CD4+ T cells from blood. These receptors all stem from a human donor in good health. Both conserved end residues are part of each CDR3. Fields, in order: J gene, V gene, clone size, D gene, CDR3 DNA, CDR3 protein. D genes are given only for firm matches. Clone size is shown for a subset of rows, as once, few, many or a class of expanded clone.

TRBJ2-5,TRBV28,NA,NA,TGTGCCAGCAGTTTTCGAGTAGTTGGGGGCCGCGGGGAGACCCAGTACTTC,CASSFRVVGGRGETQYF
TRBJ2-6,TRBV4-1,many,NA,TGCGCCAGCGCCACTGGGACGGGAGGGGCCAACGTCCTGACTTTC,CASATGTGGANVLTF
TRBJ2-7,TRBV28,few,NA,TGTGCCAGCAGTCGACTCTCTCTGGGGAGGGAGCAGTACTTC,CASSRLSLGREQYF
TRBJ2-7,TRBV4-3,NA,NA,TGCGCCAGCAGCCAAGAGGCACTGCTCTCCTACGAGCAGTACTTC,CASSQEALLSYEQYF
TRBJ2-2,TRBV24-1,few,NA,TGTGCCACCAGAACTGGGGAGGTGGACTCCGGGGAGCTGTTTTTT,CATRTGEVDSGELFF
TRBJ2-1,TRBV4-2,many,TRBD2,TGTGCCAGCAGCCCAGGACTAGCGGGAGGGGCGAATGAGCAGTTCTTC,CASSPGLAGGANEQFF
TRBJ2-5,TRBV20-1,NA,NA,TGCAGTGCTAGAGATTTGGTCAGGGAGACCCAGTACTTC,CSARDLVRETQYF
TRBJ1-1,TRBV30,many,TRBD1,TGTGCCTGGAGTAAGACAGGGGACACTGAAGCTTTCTTT,CAWSKTGDTEAFF
TRBJ1-2,TRBV19,many,NA,TGTGCCAGTACCCCTGAGGGAGGGGCCAACTATGGCTACACCTTC,CASTPEGGANYGYTF
TRBJ2-1,TRBV2,few,NA,TGTGCCAGCATATCGATGCGGTCCTACAATGAGCAGTTCTTC,CASISMRSYNEQFF
TRBJ2-5,TRBV20-1,few,NA,TGCAGCCCCCGGGACAAAAGAAAAGAGACCCAGTACTTC,CSPRDKRKETQYF
TRBJ1-3,TRBV4-1,few,TRBD1,TGCGCCAGCAGCCTCACCCAACTCGGACAGGGGGCAGGTTACACCATATATTTT,CASSLTQLGQGAGYTIYF
TRBJ2-1,TRBV5-1,few,TRBD2,TGCGCCAGCAGCTTGGCAGCGGGAGGAGGCTCCTACAATGAGCAGTTCTTC,CASSLAAGGGSYNEQFF
TRBJ2-7,TRBV10-3,NA,NA,TGTGCCATCAGTTCCGAGCAGGGTGGCGAGCAGTACTTC,CAISSEQGGEQYF
TRBJ1-1,TRBV6-1,NA,NA,TGTGCCAGCTCACGGGGGGGATACACTGAAGCTTTCTTT,CASSRGGYTEAFF
TRBJ1-1,TRBV29-1,few,NA,TGCAGCGTTGCCCCGGGGAACACTGAAGCTTTCTTT,CSVAPGNTEAFF
TRBJ2-1,TRBV29-1,few,TRBD2,TGCAGCGTTGAAGATTCACTAGCGGGGATGTACAATGAGCAGTTCTTC,CSVEDSLAGMYNEQFF